This T cell receptor beta chain emerged from a study of a mutant IDH1 vaccine in newly diagnosed glioma. Study summary: The study held visit V12 at week 35 and visit V13 at week 47.

Generated by immunoSEQ multiplex PCR, the TCRdb table keeps only in-frame clones and is missing some. The repertoire includes over 80,000 clones, 80% to 90% of them detected once, and around 5% sits in the top ten. CDR3 length: 17 residues. The V end lost 0 bases, the J end lost 0 bases, and 13 bases lay between the germline ends. CDR1 is SGDLS, CDR2 YYNGEE, per germline. About this clone: Its antigen is unknown.

The time point is: week 47, end of study. Vaccination comprised doses that each held 300 ug of mutant IDH1 20-mer peptide, plus topical imiquimod. New WHO grade 3 or 4 IDH1-mutant, ATRX-lost astrocytomas were present in all donors. The clonotype was recovered from a middle-aged man with glioma. V and J are TRBV9 and TRBJ1-3; D unresolved. The sequencing used PBMCs, collected from a glioma patient whose treatment included an IDH1 peptide vaccine. Here the CDR3 DNA reads TGTGCCAGCAGCGTAGATCGGTTGGCTTCCTCTGGAAACACCATATATTTT. Its translation is CASSVDRLASSGNTIYF.